This TCR beta chain was profiled in a study of T-cell memory formation after mild COVID-19. V was pared by 7 bases and J by 8 bases, with 17 bases between. The CDR3 is 13 residues long. Germline V lookup: CDR1 LNHDA, CDR2 SQIVND (reference sequence). One entry per CDR3 protein, called by TCRdb with MiXCR from the 5' RACE reads. This table holds 300,000 to 400,000 distinct CDR3 sequences, 20% to 25% found once. Sequencing input: PBMCs or a T cell subset sorted from them (not recorded which). The chain combines TRBV19 with TRBJ1-2; TRBD1 might be the D (5 bases). The TCR was taken from an adult woman who had mild COVID-19 (a few samples of this study predate the infection). Cell type and time point are not known. DNA of the CDR3: TGTGCCAGTACCCGGACATCCGGTAGAGGCTACACCTTC. Protein sequence: CASTRTSGRGYTF.